This T cell receptor (beta chain) was recovered during a study of blood T cell repertoires in COVID-19. This clone was found a few times. Germline V lookup: CDR1 SGDLS, CDR2 YYNGEE. The V gene end was trimmed by 4 bases and the J gene end by 6 bases; junction bases not matched to a gene: 12. The CDR3 runs 16 residues. Some clones are missing from TCRdb's copy, which holds only in-frame ones; the method was immunoSEQ multiplex PCR. This sample carries roughly 100,000 clones, about 83% of them seen once, and the ten largest clones take roughly 25%. Sequenced sample: peripheral blood. This TCR was sampled from a human donor in a cohort sampled during active COVID-19. The chain joins TRBV9 to TRBJ2-2, with 7 bases aligning to TRBD1. The CDR3, as DNA: TGTGCCAGCAGCCCCCGGACAGGTAGTTTGGCCGGGGAGCTGTTTTTT. Translation gives CASSPRTGSLAGELFF.